This T cell receptor (beta chain) was observed in a study of cytomegalovirus exposure and HLA in healthy donors. This PCR relied on a set of 60 Vbeta primers and 13 Jbeta primers. Sequencing was performed with immunoSEQ multiplex PCR; in TCRdb, only in-frame clones are kept and a portion is missing. Of some 200,000 clones in the sample, around 85% were seen once. CDR3 length equals 16 residues. V trimming: 7 bases; J trimming: 4 bases; junction bases outside the gene matches: 14. Germline V gene sequence: CDR1 SGHTA, CDR2 FQGNSA. Broader study findings: Cytomegalovirus-associated TCR beta chains were listed, numbering 164.

Note on this clone: Its antigen is unidentified.

The clonotype was recovered from a girl aged 2 to 9 in good health and CMV-seronegative. The gene calls are TRBV7-2 and TRBJ2-3, with 7 positions matching TRBD2. Sequencing was carried out using PBMCs. This CDR3 is CASTTLGGGKADTQYF. CDR3 DNA: TGTGCCAGCACCACCCTTGGGGGGGGGAAGGCAGATACGCAGTATTTT. The full variable domain, with the rest looked up from reference TRBV7-2 and TRBJ2-3, is GAGVSQSPSNKVTEKGKDVELRCDPISGHTALYWYRQSLGQGLEFLIYFQGNSAPDKSGLPSDRFSAERTGGSVSTLTIQRTQQEDSAVYLCASTTLGGGKADTQYFGPGTRLTVL.